The next 21 T cell receptor beta chains were all read from a single sample in a study of OX40 agonist ivuxolimab in advanced cancers. The repertoire was sequenced with immunoSEQ multiplex PCR; TCRdb's copy has only in-frame clones and lacks some. The data show some 55,000 clones, about 80% seen once. Source: CD4+ or CD8+ T cells sorted from blood, taken in a trial of the OX40 agonist ivuxolimab. Every receptor here comes from an adult with an advanced solid tumor such as melanoma, head and neck, liver or kidney cancer.

This clone was recorded a few times. The chain employs TRBV4-1 and TRBJ2-7; D not certain. Germline V gene sequence: CDR1 MGHRA, CDR2 YSYEKL. This CDR3 is 14 amino acids long. The V gene lost 1 base and the J gene lost 6 bases, with 13 bases spanning the gap. CDR3 amino acids: CASSQGLGVGEQYF. In nucleotides, the CDR3 is TGCGCCAGCAGCCAAGGGCTTGGGGTGGGCGAGCAGTACTTC.

The table lists this clone with a few counts. V usage is TRBV5-1 and J usage is TRBJ1-4, with unresolved D. Trimming removed 4 bases from V and 6 bases from J, with 10 bases in between. This CDR3 has 13 amino acids. Germline CDR1 SGHRS, CDR2 YFSETQ. In DNA form, the CDR3 reads TGCGCCAGCAGCCCGGAACCTGATGAAAAACTGTTTTTT. It specifies CASSPEPDEKLFF. Using reference TRBV5-1 and TRBJ1-4 for the parts outside the CDR3, the full variable domain is KAGVTQTPRYLIKTRGQQVTLSCSPISGHRSVSWYQQTPGQGLQFLFEYFSETQRNKGNFPGRFSGRQFSNSRSEMNVSTLELGDSALYLCASSPEPDEKLFFGSGTQLSVL.

The chain carries TRBV19 and TRBJ2-5; possibly TRBD1 or TRBD2 for D (5 bases each). The CDR3 totals 13 residues. Germline CDR1 and CDR2: LNHDA and SQIVND (reference sequence). The ends were cut back, 5 bases at V and 5 bases at J, with 12 bases in the middle. Here the CDR3 reads CASSLLGVETQYF. CDR3 DNA: TGTGCCAGTAGTTTGTTGGGGGTGGAGACCCAGTACTTC.

The chain couples TRBV7-8 to TRBJ1-1; D gene uncertain. Germline CDR1 is SGHVS and CDR2 is FQNEAQ. V was trimmed by 5 bases and J by 8 bases, leaving 9 bases between them. This CDR3 region has 11 residues. DNA of the CDR3: TGTGCCAGCAGCCCTACTATAGAAGCTTTCTTT. Translation gives CASSPTIEAFF.

This clone was counted once. The genes are TRBV7-2 and TRBJ1-4; D not certain. Trimming cost V 0 bases and J 6 bases, with 8 bases left between them. CDR3 length equals 14 residues. The germline V gene encodes CDR1 SGHTA and CDR2 FQGNSA. CDR3 in amino acids: CASSLARQDEKLFF. The CDR3 DNA follows: TGTGCCAGCAGCTTAGCTAGACAAGATGAAAAACTGTTTTTT.

The chain combines TRBV7-9 with TRBJ1-1; tentative D call: TRBD1 (5 bases). CDR1 is SEHNR, CDR2 FQNEAQ, per germline (reference sequence). This CDR3 contains 14 residues. The ends were cut back, 7 bases at V and 1 base at J, with 13 bases in the middle. CDR3 amino acids: CASNSPGGNTEAFF. For the CDR3, the DNA is TGTGCCAGCAATTCACCCGGGGGGAACACTGAAGCTTTCTTT.

In this sample, this clone turned up a few times. The V gene is TRBV2, the J gene TRBJ1-4; TRBD1 is a possible D gene (5 bases). CDR3 length: 14 amino acids. CDR1 is SNHLY, CDR2 FYNNEI, per germline. V lost 5 bases, J lost 1 base, and 8 bases lay in between. The CDR3 DNA is TGTGCCAGCAGTAATCAGGGAACTAATGAAAAACTGTTTTTT. Its protein product is CASSNQGTNEKLFF. The whole variable domain, filled in from reference TRBV2 and TRBJ1-4, reads EPEVTQTPSHQVTQMGQEVILRCVPISNHLYFYWYRQILGQKVEFLVSFYNNEISEKSEIFDDQFSVERPDGSNFTLKIRSTKLEDSAMYFCASSNQGTNEKLFFGSGTQLSVL.

This chain links TRBV4-3 with TRBJ2-6; perhaps D is TRBD1 or TRBD2 (5 bases each). Deletions cut 0 bases from V and 3 bases from J, with 12 bases between. CDR1 is LGHNA and CDR2 is YSLEER in the germline V gene. This CDR3 has 17 amino acids. The CDR3 DNA reads TGCGCCAGCAGCCAAGATTATACGGGGCTTGGGGCCAACGTCCTGACTTTC. Translation: CASSQDYTGLGANVLTF.

The chain has TRBV18 and TRBJ1-3; a possible D gene is TRBD1 (5 bases). The V gene's germline CDR1 is KGHSH and CDR2 LQKENI. This CDR3 is 17 amino acids long. Trimming stripped 8 bases from V and 2 bases from J, with 22 bases between. DNA of the CDR3: TGTGCCAGCGCAGAATTTCGCGGGGGTCTCCCTGGAAACACCATATATTTT. Protein product: CASAEFRGGLPGNTIYF.

The CDR3 protein is CASSPRQGKENQPQHF. The CDR3 nucleotides are TGTGCCAGCTCACCTCGACAGGGGAAGGAAAATCAGCCCCAGCATTTT. This chain connects TRBV18 to TRBJ1-5; 8 bases are a match to TRBD1. The CDR3 consists of 16 residues. With V trimmed by 3 bases and J by 4 bases, 8 bases remained unmatched. Looked up from germline, CDR1 is KGHSH and CDR2 is LQKENI.

V is TRBV6-6 and J is TRBJ2-7; D is ambiguous. The CDR3 consists of 13 residues. CDR1 MNHNY and CDR2 SVGAGI come from the germline V gene (reference sequence). V lost 2 bases, J lost 2 bases, and 7 bases lay in between. DNA for the CDR3: TGTGCCAGCAGTTACGGCGGAACCTACGAGCAGTACTTC. It is translated as CASSYGGTYEQYF.

A note on this clone: Other DNA sequences from this sample encode an identical CDR3 as well. CDR3 sequence: CASSLDWEGRGGTQYF. The DNA for the CDR3 is TGTGCCAGCAGCTTAGATTGGGAGGGGCGGGGTGGTACGCAGTATTTT. This chain uses TRBV11-3 with TRBJ2-3, with 7 nucleotides matching TRBD2. Germline assignment: CDR1 SGHNT and CDR2 YENEEA. This CDR3 is 16 amino acids long. V lost 0 bases to trimming and J lost 8 bases; unmatched junction nucleotides: 11.

This rearrangement joins TRBV29-1 to TRBJ2-1, with D perhaps TRBD2 (6 bases). This CDR3 has 13 residues. The ends were cut back, 5 bases at V and 4 bases at J, with 12 bases in the middle. Germline V gene lookup returns CDR1 SQVTM and CDR2 ANQGSEA. CDR3 DNA: TGCAGCGTTTACCACGGACTATACAATGAGCAGTTCTTC. Its protein is CSVYHGLYNEQFF.

Concerning this clone: Other DNA sequences in the sample encode the same CDR3. The chain carries TRBV2 and TRBJ2-7, with D possibly being TRBD2 (5 bases). CDR1 SNHLY and CDR2 FYNNEI come from the germline V gene. This CDR3 is 14 amino acids long. The V gene lost 6 bases and the J gene lost 0 bases, with 12 bases spanning the gap. CDR3: CASSGKGSSYEQYF. The CDR3 nucleotides are TGTGCCAGCAGCGGGAAAGGGAGCTCCTACGAGCAGTACTTC.

J is TRBJ1-2 and V is TRBV6-1; 7 bases are a match to TRBD1. CDR3 length: 15 amino acids. Germline V gene data show CDR1 as MNHNS and CDR2 as SASEGT. V lost 6 bases and J lost 5; bases outside the gene matches: 12. CDR3 in DNA: TGTGCCAGCAGCCCAACAGGGGCCGCTAGGTATGGCTACACCTTC. This encodes CASSPTGAARYGYTF.

The chain couples TRBV7-2 to TRBJ1-6; 7 bases fit TRBD1. This CDR3 contains 14 residues. V shed 2 bases, J shed 9 bases, and the junction held 4 bases outside the gene matches. Germline values: CDR1 SGHTA, CDR2 FQGNSA. DNA for the CDR3: TGTGCCAGCAGCTTACAGAAGGGGGCTTCACCCCTCCACTTT. Amino acids: CASSLQKGASPLHF.

This sequence joins TRBV10-3 and TRBJ1-1, with D hard to call. Trimming left V 6 bases short and J 1 base short, with 6 bases between. CDR1 is ENHRY, CDR2 SYGVKD, per germline. This CDR3 has 12 amino acids. The CDR3: CAISQANTEAFF. In nucleotides, the CDR3 is TGTGCCATCAGCCAAGCGAACACTGAAGCTTTCTTT.

The rearrangement uses TRBV14 and TRBJ1-3; D gene ambiguous. Trimming cost V 6 bases and J 5 bases, with 5 bases left between them. The CDR3 has 11 residues. Germline V gene lookup returns CDR1 SGHDN and CDR2 FVKESK. The DNA of the CDR3 is TGTGCCAGCAGAACCAGAAACACCATATATTTT. Translation gives CASRTRNTIYF. Variable domain in full (rest from reference TRBV14 and TRBJ1-3): EAGVTQFPSHSVIEKGQTVTLRCDPISGHDNLYWYRRVMGKEIKFLLHFVKESKQDESGMPNNRFLAERTGGTYSTLKVQPAELEDSGVYFCASRTRNTIYFGEGSWLTVV.

The gene calls are TRBV5-1 and TRBJ2-3; D remains ambiguous. CDR3 length: 13 residues. Looked up from germline, CDR1 is SGHRS and CDR2 is YFSETQ. Trimming took 9 bases from V and 0 from J, leaving 11 bases between them. The CDR3 sequence is CATRRQSTDTQYF. The CDR3 DNA is TGCGCCACTAGAAGGCAGAGCACAGATACGCAGTATTTT.

The chain links TRBV29-1 to TRBJ2-7; tentative D call: TRBD2 (6 bases). Trimming pared 4 bases from V and 0 bases from J, leaving 16 bases between. Germline CDR1 and CDR2: SQVTM and ANQGSEA. CDR3 size: 15 residues. CDR3 DNA sequence: TGCAGCGTTGGTGGAGGGGCCCTTAGCTCCTACGAGCAGTACTTC. It encodes CSVGGGALSSYEQYF.

This rearrangement joins TRBV13 to TRBJ1-2, with 12 positions matching TRBD1. From germline, CDR1 is PRHDT and CDR2 FYEKMQ (reference sequence). Trimming at V came to 1 base and at J to 1 base, leaving 7 bases not matched to a gene. CDR3 length: 18 amino acids. DNA of the CDR3: TGTGCCAGCAGCTTAGAGGCGGGACAGGGGGCAGGTAACTATGGCTACACCTTC. It encodes CASSLEAGQGAGNYGYTF.